The 15 T cell receptor beta chains below were found in one sample sequenced in a study of blood T cells in healthy people across ages. Then a second PCR, running roughly 7 to 11 cycles, was carried out with a sample-barcoded 5' primer and a J-beta primer mix. TCRdb reanalysed the 5' RACE reads using MiXCR and keeps one entry per CDR3 protein. The data contain approximately 760,000 distinct CDR3 sequences, roughly 25% of them singletons. This same sample was also part of a study on T cells of mothers and their children.

Sequenced sample: blood. The receptors were sampled from a boy younger than 18 in good health.

As to this clonotype: At one end, the junction sequence differs from germline, possibly due to a read error. The chain employs TRBV7-2 and TRBJ2-1; 11 bases are shared with TRBD2. In germline, CDR1 is SGHTA, CDR2 FQGNSA. The CDR3 is 16 residues long. The CDR3 nucleotides read TGTGCCAGCAACTTAACGACTAGCGGGGAACGAAATGAGCAGTTCTTC. The encoded protein is CASNLTTSGERNEQFF.

This clonotype was detected only a few times. This rearrangement joins TRBV7-9 to TRBJ1-4; TRBD1 aligns across 9 bases. This CDR3 spans 16 amino acids. J lost 8 bases, V lost 5 bases, and 12 bases had no gene match. In germline, CDR1 is SEHNR, CDR2 FQNEAQ (reference sequence). The CDR3 DNA is TGTGCCAGCAGCCCCCCCCCGGGACAGGGAGAGGAAAAACTGTTTTTT. It is translated as CASSPPPGQGEEKLFF. Full variable domain (remainder filled in from reference TRBV7-9 and TRBJ1-4): DTGVSQNPRHKITKRGQNVTFRCDPISEHNRLYWYRQTLGQGPEFLTYFQNEAQLEKSRLLSDRFSAERPKGSFSTLEIQRTEQGDSAMYLCASSPPPGQGEEKLFFGSGTQLSVL.

The chain couples TRBV5-1 to TRBJ2-1; D not certain. With 0 bases removed from V and 6 bases from J, the gap between germline ends came to 13 bases. The CDR3 sequence is 15 residues long. The V gene's germline CDR1 is SGHRS and CDR2 YFSETQ. The CDR3 DNA reads as TGCGCCAGCAGCTTGGTTTCCGCCGTGGTCAATGAGCAGTTCTTC. Translation: CASSLVSAVVNEQFF.

This chain connects TRBV7-3 to TRBJ2-1; TRBD2 is a possible D gene (7 bases). V lost 2 bases, J lost 6 bases, and 23 bases lay in between. The germline gives CDR1 SGHTA, CDR2 FQGTGA. There are 18 residues in the CDR3. DNA for the CDR3: TGTGCCAGCAGCTTAGGCGCCCCCACAGGGAGGGGGGGCAATGAGCAGTTCTTC. Its translation is CASSLGAPTGRGGNEQFF.

J is TRBJ2-7 and V is TRBV7-4; a possible D gene is TRBD1 (5 bases). V was cut by 1 base and J by 3 bases, with 19 bases left in between. The CDR3 sequence is 17 residues long. Germline CDR1 and CDR2: SGHVT and SQSDAQ. The CDR3 region has the DNA TGTGCCAGCAGCTTAGTCTTCGGCCCCAGGGTAGACTACGAGCAGTACTTC. Translation gives CASSLVFGPRVDYEQYF.

The chain couples TRBV9 to TRBJ1-1, with D unresolved. Trimming shortened V by 0 bases and J by 2 bases, and 8 bases separated the two germline ends. Germline V gene lookup returns CDR1 SGDLS and CDR2 YYNGEE. The length of the CDR3 is 14 residues. The chain's CDR3 is CASSVDDVNTEAFF. The CDR3 DNA reads TGTGCCAGCAGCGTAGATGACGTTAACACTGAAGCTTTCTTT.

This clonotype came up a few times. This chain links TRBV5-1 with TRBJ1-2; 7 positions match TRBD1. Looked up from germline, CDR1 is SGHRS and CDR2 is YFSETQ. Trimming removed 4 bases from V and 9 bases from J; junction bases left unmatched: 9. This CDR3 is 13 amino acids long. In DNA form, the CDR3 reads TGCGCCAGCAGCCCGGCGGAGGGGGCGAGCTACACCTTC. Its protein is CASSPAEGASYTF.

This chain connects TRBV7-9 to TRBJ1-3; 7 nucleotides align to TRBD1. J was trimmed by 0 bases and V by 4 bases; bases with no gene match: 15. This CDR3 contains 19 residues. Germline V gene data show CDR1 as SEHNR and CDR2 as FQNEAQ (reference sequence). Written as DNA, the CDR3 is TGTGCCAGCAGCTCCAGAGAACCAAAGGGGGCCCACTCTGGAAACACCATATATTTT. Protein product: CASSSREPKGAHSGNTIYF.

This clonotype was observed a handful of times. The V gene is TRBV6-1, the J gene TRBJ2-1, with 10 bases matching TRBD2. CDR1 and CDR2 (germline): MNHNS, SASEGT. Unmatched junction bases numbered 2, after V lost 3 bases and J lost 0 bases. The CDR3 length is 16 residues. CDR3 bases: TGTGCCAGCAGTGACGTAGCGGGAGGCTCCTACAATGAGCAGTTCTTC. It encodes CASSDVAGGSYNEQFF.

The chain combines TRBV29-1 with TRBJ2-7; TRBD2 agrees at 8 bases. Germline assignment: CDR1 SQVTM and CDR2 ANQGSEA. The trim removed 4 bases at V and 4 bases at J, leaving 9 bases unmatched. The CDR3 totals 14 residues. CDR3 nucleotide sequence: TGCAGCGTTGCTTCGGCGGGGGGCCTGTACGAGCAGTACTTC. It specifies CSVASAGGLYEQYF.

This sequence joins TRBV20-1 and TRBJ2-3, with a tentative D call TRBD2 (7 bases). This CDR3 has 14 amino acids. The V end was cut by 6 bases, the J end by 5 bases, with 18 bases between. Looked up from germline, CDR1 is DFQATT and CDR2 is SNEGSKA (reference sequence). The DNA for the CDR3 is TGCAGTGCCCCACCCGGGGGGCGCGGAGATACGCAGTATTTT. Protein sequence: CSAPPGGRGDTQYF.

The chain combines TRBV11-2 with TRBJ2-3, with 9 bases fitting TRBD1. The CDR3 runs 16 residues. Germline assignment: CDR1 SGHAT and CDR2 FQNNGV. V was pared by 5 bases and J by 7 bases, with 13 bases of the junction left unmatched. CDR3 loop: CASSPRRGQGRNTQYF. CDR3 nucleotides: TGTGCCAGCAGCCCTCGGAGAGGACAGGGGAGGAATACGCAGTATTTT.

The chain couples TRBV5-1 to TRBJ2-1; maybe TRBD1 (5 bases). V lost 0 bases to trimming and J lost 9 bases, with 13 bases between them. Germline assignment: CDR1 SGHRS and CDR2 YFSETQ. The CDR3 sequence is 14 residues long. The CDR3: CASSLGGPALEQFF. Here the CDR3 DNA reads TGCGCCAGCAGCTTGGGGGGCCCCGCCCTTGAGCAGTTCTTC.

V gene TRBV18 combines with J gene TRBJ2-1; perhaps TRBD1 as D (6 bases). The germline V and J ends were trimmed by 3 bases and 5 bases, with 14 bases remaining between them. The CDR3 is 15 amino acids. The germline gives CDR1 KGHSH, CDR2 LQKENI. CDR3 nucleotide sequence: TGTGCCAGCTCACCCACCACAGGGCTAGACAATGAGCAGTTCTTC. Its translation: CASSPTTGLDNEQFF.

This clonotype was counted only a few times. This chain uses TRBV7-2 with TRBJ2-5; maybe TRBD1 (6 bases). Germline lookup yields CDR1 SGHTA and CDR2 FQGNSA. With 3 bases removed from V and 5 bases from J, the gap between germline ends came to 13 bases. The CDR3 runs to 14 residues. CDR3 sequence reads: CASSFKQGWETQYF. The CDR3 region has the DNA TGTGCCAGCAGCTTCAAACAGGGATGGGAGACCCAGTACTTC. Based on the CDR3 plus reference TRBV7-2 and TRBJ2-5, the full variable domain is GAGVSQSPSNKVTEKGKDVELRCDPISGHTALYWYRQSLGQGLEFLIYFQGNSAPDKSGLPSDRFSAERTGGSVSTLTIQRTQQEDSAVYLCASSFKQGWETQYFGPGTRLLVL.